The clone carrying this T cell receptor (beta chain) was seen a few times. Its antigen is unidentified. Template switching added a universal primer site, and cDNA bore unique molecular identifiers. TCRdb itself ran the 5' RACE reads through MiXCR, one entry per CDR3 protein. In the table there are 1.5 million or so distinct CDR3 sequences, about 32% of which are singletons. The length of the CDR3 is 15 residues. V lost 5 bases to trimming and J lost 0 bases, with 14 bases between them. Germline V CDR1 and CDR2: SGHAT, FQNNGV. This sample is part of a study of identical twins. There were only healthy Caucasians among the donors. Study observations and caveats: Without tracking the same donors, conclusions rested on cross-sectional statistical analysis. Modeled out-of-frame TCR alpha sharing in monozygotic twins fell below observed levels.

The rearrangement links TRBV11-2 to TRBJ2-7, with D perhaps matching TRBD2 (6 bases). The material sequenced was cord blood. The TCR sequence derives from a newborn girl in good health. The CDR3 is CASSRRLESSYEQYF. The CDR3 nucleotides read TGTGCCAGCAGCCGCCGACTAGAAAGCTCCTACGAGCAGTACTTC.